Each of the 25 T cell receptor beta chains below was sequenced from the same sample in a study of blood T cells in healthy people across ages. Primers used in a second PCR of about 6 to 12 cycles were a sample-barcoded 5' primer and a J-beta primer mix. From the 5' RACE reads, TCRdb called clonotypes with MiXCR, one entry per CDR3 protein. The sample consists of around 1,600,000 distinct CDR3 sequences, less than 45% of them appearing once. The sample was blood. These receptors came from a woman between 18 and 29 years old in good health.

The table lists this clonotype with a few counts. The genes are TRBV21-1 and TRBJ2-1; the DNA was not used to check the table's D call, TRBD1. TRBV21-1 is shown as a pseudogene. CDR3 length: 18 residues. CDR3 sequence reads: CASSKDRGQNPYDNEQFF. In DNA form, the CDR3 reads TGTGCCAGCAGCAAAGACAGGGGGCAAAATCCTTACGACAATGAGCAGTTCTTC.

This clonotype was seen a handful of times. The rearrangement uses TRBV7-9 and TRBJ2-7; D is uncertain. CDR1 is SEHNR and CDR2 is FQNEAQ in the germline V gene (reference sequence). V was trimmed by 5 bases and J by 2 bases, leaving 10 bases between them. The CDR3 spans 13 residues. CDR3: CASSVDTAYEQYF. The CDR3 DNA follows: TGTGCCAGCAGCGTAGACACGGCCTACGAGCAGTACTTC.

This chain uses TRBV27 with TRBJ2-7; 8 bases are shared with TRBD2. This CDR3 has 16 amino acids. After removal of 3 bases from V and 2 bases from J, the junction contained 9 bases not matched to a gene. Germline V lookup: CDR1 MNHEY, CDR2 SMNVEV (reference sequence). CDR3 amino acids: CASSFGGAGLPYEQYF. The CDR3 DNA is TGTGCCAGCAGTTTCGGGGGGGCGGGACTCCCCTACGAGCAGTACTTC.

This chain uses TRBV6-2 or TRBV6-3 with TRBJ2-3; 8 bases map to TRBD2. J gave up 2 bases and V 5 bases, and 3 bases lay outside the gene matches. The CDR3 is made up of 14 amino acids. Germline CDR1 reads MNHEY; CDR2 reads SVGEGT. The CDR3 reads CASSPAGATDTQYF. For the CDR3, the DNA is TGTGCCAGCAGTCCAGCGGGGGCCACAGATACGCAGTATTTT.

This sequence joins TRBV5-1 and TRBJ2-1; TRBD2 matches at 9 bases. Looked up from germline, CDR1 is SGHRS and CDR2 is YFSETQ. Germline trimming cut 4 bases from V and 3 bases from J; bases unmatched to any gene: 5. CDR3 length: 15 amino acids. The CDR3 is CASSPRGGVYNEQFF. CDR3 nucleotides: TGCGCCAGCAGCCCACGCGGGGGGGTCTACAATGAGCAGTTCTTC.

Comments on this clonotype: One end of the junction is discordant with germline, which a read error may explain. The chain couples TRBV4-1 to TRBJ1-2, with 8 bases that match TRBD1. Germline assignment: CDR1 MGHRA and CDR2 YSYEKL. The CDR3 consists of 17 residues. This CDR3 is CASCQVAGGSNNYGYTF. The CDR3 nucleotides are TGCGCCAGCTGCCAAGTGGCAGGGGGCTCAAATAACTATGGCTACACCTTC.

The chain employs TRBV28 and TRBJ2-2; maybe TRBD2 (6 bases). CDR1 MDHEN and CDR2 SYDVKM come from the germline V gene. With 4 bases removed from V and 5 bases from J, the gap between germline ends came to 17 bases. This CDR3 contains 16 residues. The chain's CDR3 is CASSYDWDFSTGELFF. DNA for the CDR3: TGTGCCAGCAGTTATGATTGGGACTTTTCAACCGGGGAGCTGTTTTTT.

The chain combines TRBV10-3 with TRBJ2-1; 8 bases align to TRBD2. Germline V gene data show CDR1 as ENHRY and CDR2 as SYGVKD. The CDR3 extends over 14 amino acids. The ends lost 7 bases at V and 4 bases at J; junction bases unmatched: 6. The CDR3 region is CAITPGGGYNEQFF. The CDR3 region has the DNA TGTGCCATCACCCCGGGAGGGGGATACAATGAGCAGTTCTTC.

The table lists this clonotype with a few counts. The rearrangement uses TRBV6-2 or TRBV6-3 and TRBJ1-2; no definite D call. Trimming removed 5 bases from V and 7 bases from J, with 14 bases in between. The germline V gene has CDR1 MNHEY and CDR2 SVGEGT. This CDR3 comprises 13 residues. In DNA form, the CDR3 reads TGTGCCAGCAGTAGGAGGGTGAGGACTGGCTACACCTTC. As protein: CASSRRVRTGYTF.

The chain has TRBV12-3 or TRBV12-4 and TRBJ2-4, with a possible D match to TRBD2 (6 bases). Near its end, the DNA agrees better with TRBJ2-7, so the J call may be wrong. This CDR3 has 13 amino acids. CDR3 in DNA: TGTGCCAGCAGGCGCGGGACCACGTACGAGCAGTACTTC. It is translated as CASRRGTTYEQYF.

This clonotype has at least ten counts. The chain combines TRBV20-1 with TRBJ1-2; TRBD1 is a possible D gene (5 bases). This CDR3 is built from 14 residues. V gave up 0 bases and J gave up 5 bases, with 13 bases separating them. CDR1 and CDR2 from the germline V gene are DFQATT and SNEGSKA (reference sequence). For the CDR3, the DNA is TGCAGTGCTAGAGATGGGCGGACAAATTATGGCTACACCTTC. Its translation is CSARDGRTNYGYTF.

V and J are TRBV29-1 and TRBJ2-7, with 9 bases identical to TRBD1. Losses at the gene ends were 4 bases for V and 3 bases for J; bases not matched to a gene: 4. The germline V gene encodes CDR1 SQVTM and CDR2 ANQGSEA. This CDR3 region has 13 residues. The CDR3: CSVGTGEGYEQYF. DNA for the CDR3: TGCAGCGTTGGGACAGGGGAGGGCTACGAGCAGTACTTC.

This clonotype was seen a few times. The gene calls are TRBV7-2 and TRBJ1-4, with a weak D call TRBD1 (5 bases). CDR1 is SGHTA, CDR2 FQGNSA, per germline. V lost 4 bases to trimming and J lost 0 bases, with 18 bases between them. The CDR3 has 18 residues. For the CDR3, the DNA is TGTGCCAGCAGCTGGCGCGGGGGAGGCAATCCAACTAATGAAAAACTGTTTTTT. Translated: CASSWRGGGNPTNEKLFF.

The chain carries TRBV29-1 and TRBJ1-5; 9 bases match TRBD1. The V and J ends lost 6 bases and 3 bases, in that order; junction bases with no gene match: 9. This CDR3 is 15 amino acids long. CDR1 and CDR2 (germline): SQVTM, ANQGSEA. CDR3 protein: CSVAQDRGLNQPQHF. CDR3 DNA sequence: TGCAGCGTGGCCCAGGACAGGGGACTCAATCAGCCCCAGCATTTT. Variable domain in full (rest from reference TRBV29-1 and TRBJ1-5): SAVISQKPSRDICQRGTSLTIQCQVDSQVTMMFWYRQQPGQSLTLIATANQGSEATYESGFVIDKFPISRPNLTFSTLTVSNMSPEDSSIYLCSVAQDRGLNQPQHFGDGTRLSIL.

This clonotype was seen only a few times. The V and J genes are TRBV15 and TRBJ2-3; weak D call: TRBD1 (5 bases). Germline lookup yields CDR1 LNHNV and CDR2 YYDKDF (reference sequence). V shed 5 bases and J shed 1 base, with 10 bases lying between them. This CDR3 comprises 14 residues. In DNA form, the CDR3 reads TGTGCCACCAGCGGTTGGGGCCGCACAGATACGCAGTATTTT. Translated, it gives CATSGWGRTDTQYF.

The chain carries TRBV5-1 and TRBJ2-1; D unclear. V dropped 0 bases and J dropped 6 bases, with 4 bases sitting between them. The CDR3 contains 12 residues. Germline CDR1 SGHRS, CDR2 YFSETQ. In DNA, the CDR3 is TGCGCCAGCAGCTTGGAGTCCAATGAGCAGTTCTTC. Translating it yields CASSLESNEQFF. The full variable domain, in which reference TRBV5-1 and TRBJ2-1 provide the parts outside the CDR3, is KAGVTQTPRYLIKTRGQQVTLSCSPISGHRSVSWYQQTPGQGLQFLFEYFSETQRNKGNFPGRFSGRQFSNSRSEMNVSTLELGDSALYLCASSLESNEQFFGPGTRLTVL.

The genes are TRBV20-1 and TRBJ2-2; D gene uncertain. Germline assignment: CDR1 DFQATT and CDR2 SNEGSKA (reference sequence). The CDR3 spans 13 residues. Trimming took 0 bases from V and 6 from J, leaving 8 bases between them. This CDR3 reads CSARDKLPGELFF. DNA of the CDR3: TGCAGTGCTAGAGATAAGTTGCCCGGGGAGCTGTTTTTT.

V is TRBV7-2 and J is TRBJ2-2; TRBD2 aligns across 14 bases. The CDR3 has 16 residues. V trimming: 5 bases; J trimming: 9 bases; junction bases outside the gene matches: 8. Germline loops: CDR1 SGHTA, CDR2 FQGNSA. The CDR3 region is CASSPPGTSGSRELFF. DNA for the CDR3: TGTGCCAGCAGCCCTCCCGGGACTAGCGGGAGCCGGGAGCTGTTTTTT.

The chain combines TRBV12-5 with TRBJ1-3; a possible D gene is TRBD1 (5 bases). V was clipped by 11 bases and J by 7 bases, with 21 bases between them. This CDR3 has 14 amino acids. Germline V gene data show CDR1 as LGHNT and CDR2 as FRNRAP. The CDR3 nucleotides read TGTGCTGGCCGCCCGGGACCTACGAGGAACACCATATATTTT. As protein: CAGRPGPTRNTIYF.

This clonotype was found a few times. This chain uses TRBV5-1 with TRBJ1-4; TRBD1 aligns across 9 bases. The CDR3 consists of 15 residues. J lost 8 bases, V lost 3 bases, and 8 bases had no gene match. CDR1 is SGHRS and CDR2 is YFSETQ in the germline V gene. The CDR3 DNA sequence: TGCGCCAGCAGCTGGGGGACAGGGCAAAGCGAAAAACTGTTTTTT. Translated: CASSWGTGQSEKLFF.

There are a few counts of this clonotype. The V and J genes are TRBV7-2 and TRBJ2-3, with 12 bases aligning to TRBD2. There are 17 residues in the CDR3. Germline-derived CDR1 and CDR2 are SGHTA and FQGNSA. Losses at the gene ends were 0 bases for V and 4 bases for J; bases not matched to a gene: 5. The CDR3 DNA sequence: TGTGCCAGCAGCTTAGCGTCGACTAGCGGGGGAGCAGATACGCAGTATTTT. Amino acid sequence: CASSLASTSGGADTQYF.

The chain is built from TRBV5-1 and TRBJ1-1; D ambiguous. CDR1 is SGHRS, CDR2 YFSETQ, per germline. V gave up 0 bases and J gave up 3 bases, with 21 bases separating them. The CDR3 spans 18 residues. For the CDR3, the DNA is TGCGCCAGCAGCTTGGCCCAGTCACTCTCGGGGAGGGACACTGAAGCTTTCTTT. Encoded protein: CASSLAQSLSGRDTEAFF.

The chain carries TRBV6-1 and TRBJ1-1; unclear D gene. Germline V gene lookup returns CDR1 MNHNS and CDR2 SASEGT. The CDR3 is 14 residues long. The ends were cut back, 5 bases at V and 5 bases at J, with 15 bases in the middle. CDR3 nucleotides: TGTGCCAGCAGTCAGAAGGTGTGGCGGACTGAAGCTTTCTTT. This codes for CASSQKVWRTEAFF.

V is TRBV19 and J is TRBJ1-5; tentatively, D is TRBD1 (6 bases). There are 14 residues in the CDR3. V lost 2 bases and J lost 6, with 11 bases in between. The V gene's germline CDR1 is LNHDA and CDR2 SQIVND (reference sequence). This chain's CDR3 is CASSILGASQPQHF. As DNA, the CDR3 is TGTGCCAGTAGTATACTGGGGGCGAGTCAGCCCCAGCATTTT.

This chain connects TRBV5-1 to TRBJ1-2, with D hard to call. The CDR3 length is 15 residues. The V gene's germline CDR1 is SGHRS and CDR2 YFSETQ. V was shortened by 0 bases and J by 0 bases, with 9 bases between the two germline ends. CDR3 residues: CASSLDPGTNYGYTF. As DNA, the CDR3 is TGCGCCAGCAGCTTGGATCCGGGGACTAACTATGGCTACACCTTC.